The source of this T cell receptor beta chain is a study of the immune and genomic landscape of osteosarcoma. The post-treatment osteosarcoma tumors were primary, local recurrence or metastasis specimens from poor-prognosis patients. This clone has a handful of counts. Assay: immunoSEQ multiplex PCR; the TCRdb copy retains only in-frame clones and omits some. Here the sample spans about 5,100 clones, about three quarters being singletons. After removal of 2 bases from V and 1 base from J, the junction contained 5 bases not matched to a gene. The germline CDR1 and CDR2 sequences are SGHRS and YFSETQ. This CDR3 contains 15 residues.

The receptor's source is a human donor with osteosarcoma. Sequenced material: osteosarcoma tumor tissue from the lung. The V and J genes are TRBV5-1 and TRBJ2-5; 7 bases fit TRBD2. CDR3 protein: CASSFSGTLQETQYF. The CDR3 DNA follows: TGCGCCAGCAGCTTCAGCGGGACCCTCCAAGAGACCCAGTACTTC.